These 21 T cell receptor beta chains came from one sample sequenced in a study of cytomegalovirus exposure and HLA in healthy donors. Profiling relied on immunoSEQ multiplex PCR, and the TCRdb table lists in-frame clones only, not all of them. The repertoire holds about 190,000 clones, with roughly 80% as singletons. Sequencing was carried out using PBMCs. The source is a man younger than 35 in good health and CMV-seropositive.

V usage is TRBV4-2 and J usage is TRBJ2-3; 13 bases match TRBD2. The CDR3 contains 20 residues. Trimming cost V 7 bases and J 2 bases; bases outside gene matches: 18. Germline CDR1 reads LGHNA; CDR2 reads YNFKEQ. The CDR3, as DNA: TGTGCCAGCACTTGGGCTGCCTGGACTAGCGGGAGCGAGGACACAGATACGCAGTATTTT. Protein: CASTWAAWTSGSEDTDTQYF.

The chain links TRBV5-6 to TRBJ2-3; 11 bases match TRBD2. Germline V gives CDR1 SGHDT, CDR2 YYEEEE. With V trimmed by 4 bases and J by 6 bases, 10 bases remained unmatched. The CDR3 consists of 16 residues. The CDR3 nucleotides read TGTGCCAGCAGCCTCCCCACTAGCGGGAGTGTGGATACGCAGTATTTT. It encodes CASSLPTSGSVDTQYF.

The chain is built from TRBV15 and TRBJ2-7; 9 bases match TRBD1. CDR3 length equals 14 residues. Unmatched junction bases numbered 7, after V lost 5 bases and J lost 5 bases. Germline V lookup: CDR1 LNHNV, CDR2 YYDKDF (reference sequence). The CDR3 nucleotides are TGTGCCACCAGCTCCCGGGACAGGGAAAACGAGCAGTACTTC. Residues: CATSSRDRENEQYF.

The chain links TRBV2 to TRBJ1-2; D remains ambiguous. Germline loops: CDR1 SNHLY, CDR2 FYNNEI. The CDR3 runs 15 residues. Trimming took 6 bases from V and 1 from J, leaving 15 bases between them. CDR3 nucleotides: TGTGCCAGCAGCGTGAGGTCCCCAGATAACTATGGCTACACCTTC. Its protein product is CASSVRSPDNYGYTF.

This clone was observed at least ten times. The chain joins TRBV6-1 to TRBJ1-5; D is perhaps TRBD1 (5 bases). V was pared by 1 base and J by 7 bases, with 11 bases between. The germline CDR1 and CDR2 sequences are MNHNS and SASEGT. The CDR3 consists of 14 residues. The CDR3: CASSEGGDPQPQHF. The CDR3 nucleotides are TGTGCCAGCAGTGAAGGGGGGGATCCCCAGCCCCAGCATTTT.

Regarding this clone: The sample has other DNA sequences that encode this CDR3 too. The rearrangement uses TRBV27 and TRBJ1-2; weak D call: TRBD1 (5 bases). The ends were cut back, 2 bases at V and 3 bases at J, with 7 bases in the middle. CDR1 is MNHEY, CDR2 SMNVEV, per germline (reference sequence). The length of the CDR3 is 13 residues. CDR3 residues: CASSLQGDYGYTF. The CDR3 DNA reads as TGTGCCAGCAGTTTACAGGGCGACTATGGCTACACCTTC.

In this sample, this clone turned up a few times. The CDR3 loop is CASSGVSMGLAGGWYEQYF. In DNA, the CDR3 is TGTGCCAGCAGTGGAGTTTCAATGGGGCTAGCGGGAGGATGGTACGAGCAGTACTTC. This chain links TRBV2 with TRBJ2-7, with TRBD2 identical over 11 bases. CDR3 length: 19 amino acids. Germline V lookup: CDR1 SNHLY, CDR2 FYNNEI. V shed 4 bases, J shed 4 bases, and the junction held 18 bases outside the gene matches. Full variable domain (missing parts from reference TRBV2 and TRBJ2-7): EPEVTQTPSHQVTQMGQEVILRCVPISNHLYFYWYRQILGQKVEFLVSFYNNEISEKSEIFDDQFSVERPDGSNFTLKIRSTKLEDSAMYFCASSGVSMGLAGGWYEQYFGPGTRLTVT.

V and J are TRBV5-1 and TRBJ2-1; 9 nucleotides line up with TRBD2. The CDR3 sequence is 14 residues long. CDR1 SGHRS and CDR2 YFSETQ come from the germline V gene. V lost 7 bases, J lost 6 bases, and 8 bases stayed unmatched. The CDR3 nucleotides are TGCGCCAGCCACACGGGACTAGCCGCCAATGAGCAGTTCTTC. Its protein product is CASHTGLAANEQFF.

DNA for the CDR3: TGCAGCGTTGCCCCAACGGGACAGGGGGCCGGCGAAGCTTTCTTT. Translation gives CSVAPTGQGAGEAFF. The genes are TRBV29-1 and TRBJ1-1, with 12 bases lining up with TRBD1. Germline V gene lookup returns CDR1 SQVTM and CDR2 ANQGSEA. The CDR3 runs to 15 residues. V lost 4 bases, J lost 8 bases, and 11 bases stayed unmatched.

The CDR3 DNA is TGCGCCAGCAGCGGCACCCAGGGGGCTAGGGAGACCCAGTACTTC. This codes for CASSGTQGARETQYF. This chain joins TRBV4-3 and TRBJ2-5, with 8 bases that match TRBD1. Germline assignment: CDR1 LGHNA and CDR2 YSLEER. V lost 5 bases to trimming and J lost 5 bases; unmatched junction nucleotides: 10. The CDR3 covers 15 residues.

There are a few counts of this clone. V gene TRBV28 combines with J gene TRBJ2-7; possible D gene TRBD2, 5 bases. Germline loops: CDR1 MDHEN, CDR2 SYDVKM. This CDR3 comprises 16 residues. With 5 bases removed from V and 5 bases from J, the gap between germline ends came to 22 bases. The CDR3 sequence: CASSPHWERIGDEQYF. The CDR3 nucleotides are TGTGCCAGCAGTCCCCACTGGGAGCGGATTGGGGACGAGCAGTACTTC.

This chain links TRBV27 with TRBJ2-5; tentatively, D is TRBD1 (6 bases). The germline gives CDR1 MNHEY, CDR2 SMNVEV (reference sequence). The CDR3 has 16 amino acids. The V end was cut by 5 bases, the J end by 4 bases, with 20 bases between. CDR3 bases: TGTGCCAGCAGTAACCAGACAGGTTTCGCTGCAGAGACCCAGTACTTC. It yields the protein CASSNQTGFAAETQYF.

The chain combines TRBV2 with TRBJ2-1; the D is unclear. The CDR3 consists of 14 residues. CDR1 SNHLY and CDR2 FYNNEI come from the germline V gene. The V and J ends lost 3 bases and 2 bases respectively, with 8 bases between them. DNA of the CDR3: TGTGCCAGCAGTGACGGCCTAGCCTACAATGAGCAGTTCTTC. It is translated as CASSDGLAYNEQFF.

The CDR3 DNA reads TGTGCCAGCAGCCCCGCCCCGTCCACTAGCACAGATACGCAGTATTTT. Amino acid sequence: CASSPAPSTSTDTQYF. This chain uses TRBV7-6 with TRBJ2-3; no definite D call. Trimming pared 5 bases from V and 0 bases from J, leaving 15 bases between. The CDR3 consists of 16 residues. Germline loops: CDR1 SGHVS, CDR2 FNYEAQ.

In nucleotides, the CDR3 is TGTGCCAGCAGTGAAGGGACAGCTAACTATGGCTACACCTTC. This translates into CASSEGTANYGYTF. This chain connects TRBV6-1 to TRBJ1-2, with D possibly TRBD1 on 6 matching bases. Germline assignment: CDR1 MNHNS and CDR2 SASEGT. V was trimmed by 1 base and J by 0 bases, leaving 6 bases between them. The CDR3 loop spans 14 amino acids.

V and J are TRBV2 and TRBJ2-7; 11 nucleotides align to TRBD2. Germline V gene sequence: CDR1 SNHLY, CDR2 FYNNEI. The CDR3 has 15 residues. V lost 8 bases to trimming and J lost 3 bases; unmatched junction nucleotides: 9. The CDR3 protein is CASWSSGRIGYEQYF. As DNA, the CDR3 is TGTGCCAGCTGGTCTAGCGGGAGGATCGGCTACGAGCAGTACTTC.

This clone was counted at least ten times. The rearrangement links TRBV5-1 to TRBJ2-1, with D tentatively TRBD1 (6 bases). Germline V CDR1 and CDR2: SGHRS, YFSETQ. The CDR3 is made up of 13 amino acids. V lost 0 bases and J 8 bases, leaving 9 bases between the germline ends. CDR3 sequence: CASSLVRGDEQFF. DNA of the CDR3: TGCGCCAGCAGCTTGGTCAGGGGCGATGAGCAGTTCTTC.

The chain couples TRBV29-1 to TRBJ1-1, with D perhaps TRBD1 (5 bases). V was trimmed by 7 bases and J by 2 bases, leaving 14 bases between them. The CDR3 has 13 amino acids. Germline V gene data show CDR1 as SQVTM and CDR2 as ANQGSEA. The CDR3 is CSAPRGSNTEAFF. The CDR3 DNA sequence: TGCAGCGCCCCCCGGGGGTCCAACACTGAAGCTTTCTTT. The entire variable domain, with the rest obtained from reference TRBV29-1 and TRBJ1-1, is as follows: SAVISQKPSRDICQRGTSLTIQCQVDSQVTMMFWYRQQPGQSLTLIATANQGSEATYESGFVIDKFPISRPNLTFSTLTVSNMSPEDSSIYLCSAPRGSNTEAFFGQGTRLTVV.

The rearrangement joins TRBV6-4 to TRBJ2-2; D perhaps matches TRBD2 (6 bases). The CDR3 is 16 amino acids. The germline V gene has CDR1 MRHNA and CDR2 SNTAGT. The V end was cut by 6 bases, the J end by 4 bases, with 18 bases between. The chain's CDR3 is CASSPSPGSGTGELFF. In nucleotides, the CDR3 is TGTGCCAGCAGCCCCTCTCCCGGGAGCGGCACCGGGGAGCTGTTTTTT.

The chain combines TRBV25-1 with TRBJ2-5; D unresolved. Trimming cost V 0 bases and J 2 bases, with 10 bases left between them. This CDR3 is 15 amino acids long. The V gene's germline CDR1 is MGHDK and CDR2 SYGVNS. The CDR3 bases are TGTGCCAGCAGTGAATATATCAGCGTACAAGAGACCCAGTACTTC. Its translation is CASSEYISVQETQYF.

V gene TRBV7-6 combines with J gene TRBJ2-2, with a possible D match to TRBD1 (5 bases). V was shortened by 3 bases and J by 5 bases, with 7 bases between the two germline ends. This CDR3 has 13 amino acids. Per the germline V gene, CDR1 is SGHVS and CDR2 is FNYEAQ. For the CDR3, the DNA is TGTGCCAGCAGCTTCAGGGTTACCGGGGAGCTGTTTTTT. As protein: CASSFRVTGELFF.